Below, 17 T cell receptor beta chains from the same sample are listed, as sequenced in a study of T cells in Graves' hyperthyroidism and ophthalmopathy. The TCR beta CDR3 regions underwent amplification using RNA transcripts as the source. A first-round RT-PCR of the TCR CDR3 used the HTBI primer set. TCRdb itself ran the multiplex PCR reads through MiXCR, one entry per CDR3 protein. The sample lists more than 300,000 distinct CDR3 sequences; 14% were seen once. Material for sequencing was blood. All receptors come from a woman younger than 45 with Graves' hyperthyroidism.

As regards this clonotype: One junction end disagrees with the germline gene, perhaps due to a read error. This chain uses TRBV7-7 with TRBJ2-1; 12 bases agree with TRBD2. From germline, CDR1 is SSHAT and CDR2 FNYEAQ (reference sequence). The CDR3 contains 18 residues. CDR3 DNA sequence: TGTGCTAGCAGCTTATGGCTAGCGGGAGGGCCAGCCTACAATGAGCAGTTCTTC. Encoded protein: CASSLWLAGGPAYNEQFF.

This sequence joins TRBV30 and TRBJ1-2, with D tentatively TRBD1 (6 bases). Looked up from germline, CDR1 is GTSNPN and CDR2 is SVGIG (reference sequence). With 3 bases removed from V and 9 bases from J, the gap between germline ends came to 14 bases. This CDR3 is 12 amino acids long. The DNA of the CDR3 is TGTGCCTGGAGCGCTCTGCAGGGGCGCTACACCTTC. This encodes CAWSALQGRYTF.

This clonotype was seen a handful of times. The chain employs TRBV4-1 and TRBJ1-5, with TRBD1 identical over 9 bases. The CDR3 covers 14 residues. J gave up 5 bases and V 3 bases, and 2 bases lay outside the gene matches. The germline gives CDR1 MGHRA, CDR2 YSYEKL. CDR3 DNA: TGCGCCAGCAGCCAGGACAGGGGCGATCAGCCCCAGCATTTT. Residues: CASSQDRGDQPQHF.

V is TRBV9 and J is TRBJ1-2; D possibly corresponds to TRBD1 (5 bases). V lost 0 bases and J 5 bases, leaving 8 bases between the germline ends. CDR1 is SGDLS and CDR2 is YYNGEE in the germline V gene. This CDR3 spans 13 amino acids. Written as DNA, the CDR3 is TGTGCCAGCAGCGTAGAAGGGGCGTATGGCTACACCTTC. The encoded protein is CASSVEGAYGYTF.

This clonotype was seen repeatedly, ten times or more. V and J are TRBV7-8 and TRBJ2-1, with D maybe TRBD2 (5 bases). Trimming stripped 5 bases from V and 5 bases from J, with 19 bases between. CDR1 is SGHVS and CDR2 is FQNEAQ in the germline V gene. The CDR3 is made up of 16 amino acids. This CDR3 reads CASSRTWAPEDNEQFF. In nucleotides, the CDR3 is TGTGCCAGCAGCCGAACGTGGGCCCCGGAGGACAATGAGCAGTTCTTC.

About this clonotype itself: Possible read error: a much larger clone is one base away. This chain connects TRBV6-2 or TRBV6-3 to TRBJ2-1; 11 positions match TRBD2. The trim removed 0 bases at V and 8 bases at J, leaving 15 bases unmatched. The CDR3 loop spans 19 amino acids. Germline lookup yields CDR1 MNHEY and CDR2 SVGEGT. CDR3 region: CASSYSSRLAGKRGDEQFF. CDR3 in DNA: TGTGCCAGCAGTTACTCCTCCCGACTAGCGGGAAAGAGGGGCGATGAGCAGTTCTTC.

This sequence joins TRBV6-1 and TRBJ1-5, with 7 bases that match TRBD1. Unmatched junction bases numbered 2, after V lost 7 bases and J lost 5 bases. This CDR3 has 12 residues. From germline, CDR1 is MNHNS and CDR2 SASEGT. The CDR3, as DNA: TGTGCCAGCAAAACAGGGGATCAGCCCCAGCATTTT. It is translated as CASKTGDQPQHF.

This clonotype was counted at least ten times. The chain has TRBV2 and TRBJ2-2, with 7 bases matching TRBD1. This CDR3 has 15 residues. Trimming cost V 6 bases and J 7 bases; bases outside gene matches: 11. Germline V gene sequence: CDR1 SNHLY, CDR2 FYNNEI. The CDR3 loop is CASSASRTGGGELFF. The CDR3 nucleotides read TGTGCCAGCAGCGCCAGCCGGACAGGCGGCGGGGAGCTGTTTTTT.

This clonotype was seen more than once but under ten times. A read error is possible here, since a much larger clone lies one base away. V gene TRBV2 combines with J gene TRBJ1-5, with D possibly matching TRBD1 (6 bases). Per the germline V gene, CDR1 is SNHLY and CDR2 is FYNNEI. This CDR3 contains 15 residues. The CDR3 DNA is TGTGCCAGCAGTGAACGGGGGGGCGGCAATCAGCCCCCGCATTTT. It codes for CASSERGGGNQPPHF.

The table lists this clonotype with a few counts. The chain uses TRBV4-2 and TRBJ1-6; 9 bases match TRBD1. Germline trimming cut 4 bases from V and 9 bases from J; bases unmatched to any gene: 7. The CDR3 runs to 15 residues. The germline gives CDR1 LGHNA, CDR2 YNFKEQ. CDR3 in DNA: TGTGCCAGCAGCCTCCGGACAGGGGAAGGTTCACCCCTCCACTTT. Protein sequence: CASSLRTGEGSPLHF.

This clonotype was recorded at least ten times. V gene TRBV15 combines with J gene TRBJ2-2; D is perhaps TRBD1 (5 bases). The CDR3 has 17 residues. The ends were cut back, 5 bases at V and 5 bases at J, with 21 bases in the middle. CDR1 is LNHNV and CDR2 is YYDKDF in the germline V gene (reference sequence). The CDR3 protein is CATSELGRPRGTGELFF. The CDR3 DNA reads TGTGCCACCAGCGAGCTCGGACGGCCAAGGGGTACCGGGGAGCTGTTTTTT.

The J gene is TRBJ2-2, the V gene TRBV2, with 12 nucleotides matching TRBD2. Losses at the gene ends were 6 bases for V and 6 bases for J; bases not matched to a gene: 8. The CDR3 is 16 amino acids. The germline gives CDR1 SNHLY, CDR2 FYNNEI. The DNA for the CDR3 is TGTGCCAGCAGAGGACTAGCGGGACTCAGGGCCGGGGAGCTGTTTTTT. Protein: CASRGLAGLRAGELFF.

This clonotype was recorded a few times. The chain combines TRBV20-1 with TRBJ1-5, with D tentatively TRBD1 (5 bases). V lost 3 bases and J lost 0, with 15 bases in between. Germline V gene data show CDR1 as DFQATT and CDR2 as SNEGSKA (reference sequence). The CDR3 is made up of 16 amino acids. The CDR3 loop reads CSARYREGFSNQPQHF. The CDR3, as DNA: TGCAGTGCTAGGTACCGTGAGGGGTTTAGCAATCAGCCCCAGCATTTT.

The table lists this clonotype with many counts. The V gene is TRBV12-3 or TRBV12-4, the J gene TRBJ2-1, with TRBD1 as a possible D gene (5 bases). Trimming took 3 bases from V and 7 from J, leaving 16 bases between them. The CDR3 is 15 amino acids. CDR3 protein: CASSLRQGSRNEQFF. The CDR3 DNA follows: TGTGCCAGCAGTTTGCGCCAGGGTAGTAGGAATGAGCAGTTCTTC.

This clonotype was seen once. CDR3 coding DNA: TGCGCCAGCAGCCAAGGCGGCGGGGCCAGCAGTGAAAAACTGTTTTTT. Translated: CASSQGGGASSEKLFF. V usage is TRBV4-1 and J usage is TRBJ1-4; possible D gene TRBD1, 5 bases. Between the trimmed V and J ends, which lost 1 base and 7 bases, there was a span of 16 bases. This CDR3 region has 16 residues. Germline CDR1 reads MGHRA; CDR2 reads YSYEKL.

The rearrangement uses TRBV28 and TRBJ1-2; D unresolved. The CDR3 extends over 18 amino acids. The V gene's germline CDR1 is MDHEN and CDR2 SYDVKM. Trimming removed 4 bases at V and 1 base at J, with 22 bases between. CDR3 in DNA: TGTGCCAGCAGTTCCGCCGGGTCCCTCATGAGGGATAACTATGGCTACACCTTC. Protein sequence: CASSSAGSLMRDNYGYTF.

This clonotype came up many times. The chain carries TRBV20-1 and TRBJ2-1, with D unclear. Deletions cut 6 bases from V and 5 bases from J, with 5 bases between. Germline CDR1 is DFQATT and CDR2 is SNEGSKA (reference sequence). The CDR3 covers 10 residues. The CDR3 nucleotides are TGCAGTGCCCAGGACAATGAGCAGTTCTTC. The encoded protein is CSAQDNEQFF.